This T cell receptor (beta chain) emerged from a study of T cells in Graves' hyperthyroidism and ophthalmopathy. Study results and limitations: Ophthalmopathy was distinguished from stable hyperthyroidism by 13 V-J signatures. It was a median 6.5 months before onset that the model predicted ophthalmopathy.

Notes on this clonotype: Antigen specificity is unknown.

V was trimmed by 6 bases and J by 0 bases, leaving 12 bases between them. Germline lookup yields CDR1 DFQATT and CDR2 SNEGSKA (reference sequence). The CDR3 is made up of 14 amino acids. Amplification of TCR beta CDR3 regions used RNA as the template. The HTBI set primed first-round TCR CDR3 RT-PCR. Using its own MiXCR run on the multiplex PCR reads, TCRdb lists one record per CDR3 protein. The sample contains 400,000 to 550,000 distinct CDR3 sequences, approximately 24% of which appear only once. What was sequenced was blood. The chain combines TRBV20-1 with TRBJ1-5; D unresolved. The TCR originated in a woman aged 25 to 45 with Graves' ophthalmopathy. The CDR3 nucleotides are TGCAGTGCAAGGCGGGGAAATAGCAATCAGCCCCAGCATTTT. This encodes CSARRGNSNQPQHF.